Detailed here is one T cell receptor (beta chain). This clone was seen once. Its antigen remains unidentified. The record has no base qualities; no much larger clone is one base away. Library creation used the immunoSEQ multiplex PCR assay. For the multiplex PCR, a mixture combining 60 forward primers for TCR Vbeta segments and 13 reverse primers for TCR Jbeta segments was used. The CDR3 region of rearranged TCR beta genes was amplified from genomic DNA by a multiplex PCR assay. Amplified TCR beta libraries were sequenced as 87-base-pair reads on the Illumina HiSeq System. In the paper's pipeline: A later analysis tallied 75 million to 95 million unique TCR beta chains across the approximately 670 repertoires, and around 12 million of those chains were shared by two or more donors. Raw reads were error-corrected and collapsed into unique sequences with a nearest-neighbor algorithm that merged closely related sequences to remove PCR and sequencing errors. Alignment of CDR3 sequences to IMGT reference sequences was used to assign V, D and J gene segments. For a sequence to be retained, a match of at least six nucleotides was required to both a V gene segment and a J gene segment. A rearrangement counted as productive if the CDR3 had no stop codons and remained in frame with V and J, and every other rearrangement counted as non-productive. CDR3 was defined by IMGT convention, running from the second conserved V-encoded cysteine to the conserved J-encoded phenylalanine. Sequences without an unambiguous match to a single V gene segment were excluded from the earlier analysis of approximately 560 of the donors. An earlier analysis of a few hundred of the donors classified V segments as functional when productive rearrangements were above 56.7% and as segregating when the standard deviation between donors was above 5%. A statistical classification framework was developed to diagnose cytomegalovirus status using the catalog of TCR beta chain sequences. V and J gene assignment, in a later analysis, came from comparing TCR nucleotide sequences with IMGT/GENE-DB human TR gene sequences. Using the TCRdist pipeline, a later analysis assigned CDR3 sequences along with most-parsimonious VDJ recombination scenarios. In a later analysis, each TCR beta chain was defined by its CDR3 amino acid sequence together with its V-gene family, and reads without a unique V-gene family were excluded. To address suspected cross-contamination and a sequencing artifact, a later analysis removed roughly 640 highly shared, low-generation-probability nucleotide sequences. A later analysis calculated a clonal expansion index for each public chain from normalized within-repertoire ranks of inferred template counts. A later analysis computed generation probabilities with a VDJ recombination model fitted to out-of-frame rearrangements, and checked the results against IGoR. A later analysis scored TCR-TCR, TCR-HLA and TCR-CMV co-occurrence with hypergeometric tests, applying a repertoire-size bias correction to TCR pairs. A later analysis estimated false discovery rates by permuting HLA or CMV assignments 20 times. In a later analysis, co-occurring TCRs were grouped using DBSCAN, and TCRdist sequence similarity was added for clustering within HLA-allele-positive subsets. Co-occurrence clustering excluded repertoires with fewer than 30,000 or more than 120,000 public chains, plus five with anomalous nucleotide sharing. TCRdb provides this immuneACCESS table in a form limited to in-frame rearrangements. Some clones are lacking; in checked studies, under half of them reflect an unresolved V gene, and why the rest are absent is not known. V and J calls and clone size are copied from that table; D and trimming were computed from the DNA. Recorded for this sample are more than 150,000 clones; more than 75% of them occurred a single time. The ten largest account for over 0.2% of the sample.

This entry belongs to a study of cytomegalovirus exposure and HLA in healthy donors (dated by TCRdb to between 2016 and 2019). Broadly, across the study: In an earlier analysis of approximately 640 of the donors, roughly 300 Gb of sequence data and about 110 million unique TCR beta sequences from 180 million or so T cells were reported. An earlier analysis of around 540 of the donors applied high-throughput TCR beta sequencing to assess whether each TCR beta V gene segment acted as functional or pseudogenic. Among the roughly 400 genotyped donors, about 83% belonged to the genetic ancestry cluster associated with self-reported Caucasian donors. The T cell repertoires of 666 subjects were profiled by immunosequencing and related to cytomegalovirus serostatus. Alongside the repertoire data, information on donor age, sex, ethnicity and CMV serostatus was compiled. Approximately 300 gigabases of sequencing data and 91 million or so unique TCR sequences made up an early release that covered around 640 HLA-typed donors. On average, around 200,000 unique TCR beta nucleotide sequences were sequenced per donor among a few hundred genotyped donors of the cohort, with roughly 19% of those sequences being non-productive. The study aimed to test whether signatures of past pathogen exposure could be identified by cataloging public T cell receptors. The number of donors typed differed by locus, with roughly 629-640 for A, B, C, DRB1 and DQB1, around 500 for DQA1, some 570 for DPA1, and 472 for DPB1. To predict cytomegalovirus infection status, the study combined high-throughput TCR immunosequencing, statistical association of individual TCRs with disease status, and machine learning. A later genetic analysis took genome-wide SNP genotypes for 398 of the 666 donors and used that subset as a discovery cohort. In the later analysis, no new phenotypic data were used to find candidate immune exposures; instead, reliance was placed on TCR beta sequences and their occurrence across donors. Because of strong linkage in the cohort, a handful of DR-DQ haplotypes were treated as single units for association and clustering. A later analysis re-examined previously published TCR beta repertoires from 610 or so donors and added high-resolution HLA genotyping to investigate patterns of TCR occurrence. HLA typing included class I and class II loci at four-digit resolution. All discovery cohort repertoires had been generated on a single sequencing platform. Along with the approximately 700-subject first cohort, a separate validation cohort of over a hundred different subjects was used. The paper's findings and limits, for the study overall: A few of the identified cytomegalovirus-associated TCR beta chains were confirmed in vitro to be specific for cytomegalovirus antigens. Correlated functional status among segregating V segments might reflect linkage disequilibrium, but an unknown experimental factor could not be ruled out. A later analysis found that HLA-associated TCR beta chains were more clonally expanded and had lower generation probabilities than equally common non-associated chains. CMV serostatus was the only immune exposure information available for the cohort. In a later analysis, TCR association rates were found to vary across HLA loci, with the most associated TCRs seen for DRB1 alleles and the fewest for HLA-C alleles. Some IMGT-functional V segments, including TRBV6-2 and TRBV6-3, could not be told apart with the 87-base-pair reads, so those segments were excluded. Because counts were too low, some 17 rarely observed V segments, including chromosome 9 orphons, were left out of the earlier analysis of approximately 500 of the donors. Because some donors lacked HLA typing at each locus, the association tests relied only on the typed subset. The authors suggested that the approach could potentially be generalized to other disease states and immunological phenotypes. Broadly in line with IMGT annotations, most TCR beta V segments showed up in productive rearrangements about 90% or about 30% of the time in an earlier analysis of 450 to 600 of the donors. V-gene and J-gene trimming of TCR beta chains was associated with a missense DCLRE1C variant in a later genetic analysis, and the association was replicated in an independent cohort. A later genetic analysis reported fewer N-insertions in productive TCRs among donors in an Asian-associated ancestry cluster than the roughly 670-donor mean. When HLA alleles, especially DR and DQ, strongly co-occurred, TCR associations were difficult to assign to individual alleles. A later analysis reported that several top co-occurrence clusters appeared linked to parvovirus B19, influenza, CMV and Epstein-Barr virus. Specific HLA alleles were associated with about 17,000 TCR beta sequences at a false discovery rate of 0.05 in a later analysis. A later analysis found that most CMV-associated TCR beta chains appeared HLA-restricted, with HLA associations seemingly driven largely by CMV exposure. A cluster of highly shared sequence variants was judged likely to be a technical artifact of the sequencing pipeline. The cohort was sequenced for TCR beta chains only, and without alpha or paired-chain data the features that could be detected were limited. A total of about 180 TCR beta chains were listed by the study as associated with cytomegalovirus. Roughly uniform sequencing depth across donors was assumed in presence/absence analyses, although this assumption may not hold. A further reported finding was that TCR beta sequences accurately predicted the HLA-A and HLA-B alleles for most subjects in the first cohort. Across donors, most TCR sequences were observed very rarely, whereas some public TCRs were present in many individuals. Cytomegalovirus status was reported to be diagnosed by the classifier with high specificity and sensitivity in both the original and validation cohorts.

According to the germline V gene, CDR1 reads MNHEY and CDR2 reads SVGAGI. Trimming takes 2 bases off V and 2 bases off J; junction bases not matched to a gene: 1. The CDR3 numbers 15 residues from cysteine through phenylalanine. The DNA shown is the 45-base CDR3, in frame from base 1. The cohort was made up of 500 to 800 healthy bone marrow donors. At the time of sampling, every cohort member was nominally healthy, though immune exposures that went unrecorded were likely present. The donor was CMV seronegative and was included in the group of 352 seronegative cohort members. Every donor gave a peripheral blood sample, and the peripheral blood mononuclear cells from that sample were used for TCR beta sequencing. Genomic DNA was extracted from the blood cell samples with the Qiagen DNeasy Blood Extraction Kit.

The receptor chain draws on TRBV6-5 and TRBJ1-2; TRBD1 fits 11 bases in the junction. The sequence came from a girl less than two years old in good health and CMV-seronegative. Sequenced sample: PBMCs. In nucleotides, the sequence is TGTGCCAGCAGTTACGGGGACAGGGGGAACTATGGCTACACCTTC. Its protein product is CASSYGDRGNYGYTF.